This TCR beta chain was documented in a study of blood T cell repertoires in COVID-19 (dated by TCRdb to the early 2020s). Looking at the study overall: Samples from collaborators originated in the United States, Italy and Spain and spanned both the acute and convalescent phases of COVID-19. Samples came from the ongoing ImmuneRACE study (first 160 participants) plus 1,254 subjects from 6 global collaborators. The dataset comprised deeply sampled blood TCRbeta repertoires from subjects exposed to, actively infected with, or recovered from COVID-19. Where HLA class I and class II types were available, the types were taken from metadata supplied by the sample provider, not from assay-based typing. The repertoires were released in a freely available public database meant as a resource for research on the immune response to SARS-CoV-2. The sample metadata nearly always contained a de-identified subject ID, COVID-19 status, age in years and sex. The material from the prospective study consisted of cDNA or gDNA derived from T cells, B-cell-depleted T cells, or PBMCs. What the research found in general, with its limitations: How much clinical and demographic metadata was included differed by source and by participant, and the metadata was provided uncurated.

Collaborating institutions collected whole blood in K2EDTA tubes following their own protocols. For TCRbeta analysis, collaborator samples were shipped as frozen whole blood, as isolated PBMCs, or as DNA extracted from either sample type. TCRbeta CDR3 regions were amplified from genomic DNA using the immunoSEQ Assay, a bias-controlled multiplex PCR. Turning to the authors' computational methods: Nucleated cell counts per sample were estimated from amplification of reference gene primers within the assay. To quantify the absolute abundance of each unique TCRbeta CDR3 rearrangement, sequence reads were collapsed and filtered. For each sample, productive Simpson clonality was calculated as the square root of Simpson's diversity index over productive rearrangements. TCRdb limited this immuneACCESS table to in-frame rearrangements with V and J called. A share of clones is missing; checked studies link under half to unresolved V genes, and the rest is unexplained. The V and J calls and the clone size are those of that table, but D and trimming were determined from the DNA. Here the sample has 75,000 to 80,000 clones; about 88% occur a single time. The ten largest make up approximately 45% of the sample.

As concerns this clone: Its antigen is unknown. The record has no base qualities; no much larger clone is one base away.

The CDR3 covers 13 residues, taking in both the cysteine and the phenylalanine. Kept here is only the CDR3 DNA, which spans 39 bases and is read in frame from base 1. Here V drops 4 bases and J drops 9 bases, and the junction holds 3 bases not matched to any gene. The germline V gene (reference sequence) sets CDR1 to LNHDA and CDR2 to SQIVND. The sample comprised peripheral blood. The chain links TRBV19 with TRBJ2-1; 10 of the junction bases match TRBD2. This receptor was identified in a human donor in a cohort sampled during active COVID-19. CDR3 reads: CASSTPSGGEQFF. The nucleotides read TGTGCCAGTAGTACCCCTAGCGGGGGTGAGCAGTTCTTC.